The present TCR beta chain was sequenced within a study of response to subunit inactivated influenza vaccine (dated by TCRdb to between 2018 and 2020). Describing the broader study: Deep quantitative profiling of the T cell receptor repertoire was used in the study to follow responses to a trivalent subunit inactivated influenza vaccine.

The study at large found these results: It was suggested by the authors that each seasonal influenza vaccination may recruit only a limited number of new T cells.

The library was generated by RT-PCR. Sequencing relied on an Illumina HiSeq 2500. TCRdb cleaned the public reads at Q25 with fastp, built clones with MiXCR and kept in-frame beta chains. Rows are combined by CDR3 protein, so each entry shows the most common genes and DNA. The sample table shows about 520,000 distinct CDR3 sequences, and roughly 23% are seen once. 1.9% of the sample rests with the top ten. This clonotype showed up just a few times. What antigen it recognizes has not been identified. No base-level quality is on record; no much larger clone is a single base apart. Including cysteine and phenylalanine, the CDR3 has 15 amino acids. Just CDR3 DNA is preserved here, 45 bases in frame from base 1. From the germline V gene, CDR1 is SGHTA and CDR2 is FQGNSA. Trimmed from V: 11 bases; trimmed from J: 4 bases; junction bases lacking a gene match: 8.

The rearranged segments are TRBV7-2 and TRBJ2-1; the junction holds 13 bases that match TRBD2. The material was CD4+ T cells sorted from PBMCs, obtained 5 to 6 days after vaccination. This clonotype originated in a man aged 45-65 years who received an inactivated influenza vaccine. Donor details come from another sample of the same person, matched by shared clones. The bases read TGTGCCGGAGAGGGACTAGCGGGGACATACAATGAGCAGTTCTTC. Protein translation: CAGEGLAGTYNEQFF. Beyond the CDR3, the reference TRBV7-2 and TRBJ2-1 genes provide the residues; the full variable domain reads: GAGVSQSPSNKVTEKGKDVELRCDPISGHTALYWYRQSLGQGLEFLIYFQGNSAPDKSGLPSDRFSAERTGGSVSTLTIQRTQQEDSAVYLCAGEGLAGTYNEQFFGPGTRLTVL.